A single T cell receptor beta chain is shown here with its context. Trimming took 6 bases from V and 6 from J; bases not matched to a gene: 19. The germline V gene has CDR1 MNHEY and CDR2 SMNVEV (reference sequence). CDR3 length: 19 amino acids. The data stem from a study of blood T cell repertoires in COVID-19. Study-wide context: COVID-19 samples collected from the United States, Italy and Spain covered acute and convalescent phases. Sources were T cells, B-cell-depleted T cells, or PBMCs; the material itself was cDNA or gDNA.

Original processing notes: Amplifying reference gene primers gave estimates of nucleated cell counts. Clones were sequenced by immunoSEQ multiplex PCR, and TCRdb holds only the in-frame ones, with some missing. The V and J calls and the clone size are those of that table, but D and trimming were determined from the DNA. This table holds 25,000 to 30,000 clones, approximately 85% found once. Sequencing was carried out using peripheral blood. The receptor's source is a woman between 45 and 60 years old with active COVID-19. V and J are TRBV27 and TRBJ2-3, with 12 positions matching TRBD1. CDR3 sequence reads: CASSPRALTGTGGGDTQYF. CDR3 DNA: TGTGCCAGCAGCCCACGGGCGCTAACCGGGACAGGGGGCGGGGATACGCAGTATTTT.